What follows describes a single T cell receptor (beta chain). The table lists this clone with a count of one. Its binding antigen is unknown. No base-level quality is on record; no much larger clone is a single base apart. TCRbeta CDR3 regions were amplified from genomic DNA by means of the immunoSEQ Assay, a bias-controlled multiplex PCR. In the source study's methods: Nucleated cell counts per sample were estimated from amplification of reference gene primers within the assay. To quantify the absolute abundance of each unique TCRbeta CDR3 rearrangement, sequence reads were collapsed and filtered. For each sample, productive Simpson clonality was calculated by taking the square root of Simpson's diversity index across productive rearrangements. What TCRdb holds here is the immuneACCESS table cut down to in-frame rearrangements. Part of the clones is not present; checked against another copy, under half of the missing clones reflect an unresolved V gene, and the others are unexplained. That table furnishes V, J and clone size, whereas the DNA furnished D and trimming. Counted in this sample were more than 300,000 clones; around nine tenths of them appeared once. Together, the top ten hold 5.5% to 7% of the sample.

The entry originates in a study of blood T cell repertoires in COVID-19 (dated by TCRdb to the early 2020s). In terms of the full investigation: The collaborator samples originated in the United States, Italy and Spain and spanned the acute and convalescent phases of COVID-19. The prospective study material was composed of cDNA or gDNA derived from T cells, B-cell-depleted T cells, or PBMCs. The dataset comprised deeply sampled blood TCRbeta repertoires from subjects exposed to, actively infected with, or recovered from COVID-19. HLA class I and class II types, where available, came from metadata supplied by the sample provider rather than from assay-based typing. A freely available public database, intended as a resource for researchers studying the immune response to SARS-CoV-2, is where the repertoires were released. Samples were obtained from the ongoing ImmuneRACE study (first 160 participants) and from over 1,000 subjects provided by 6 global collaborators. Sample metadata almost always included a de-identified subject ID, COVID-19 status, age in years and sex. What the study reported, not specific to this receptor: The quantity of clinical and demographic metadata differed by source and by participant and was supplied without curation.

Participants in the prospective study were enrolled through a virtual design, were aged about 18 to 100 years, and lived in 20 to 30 United States geographic areas. In the prospective study, participants were assigned to cohorts based on the clinical history participants reported in a screening survey and a study questionnaire. For ImmuneRACE Cohort 3, a participant was defined as recovered based on two consecutive negative NP/OP PCR tests, clearance by a healthcare professional, or resolution of symptoms. In the prospective study, whole blood, serum and a nasopharyngeal or oropharyngeal swab were collected from each participant by mobile phlebotomists. Additional blood draws and questionnaires over an approximately 2-month period could optionally be provided by prospective study participants. Before DNA extraction, prospective study blood samples were shipped either frozen or at room temperature.

This receptor was obtained from a woman aged 25 to 45 who had recovered from COVID-19. Sequenced: PBMCs or T cells enriched from blood (not recorded which).

The CDR3 protein sequence reads: CSVVLAGAYEQYF. The sequenced DNA: TGCAGCGTTGTCCTAGCGGGGGCGTACGAGCAGTACTTC. The chain employs TRBV29-1 and TRBJ2-7, and 10 junctional nucleotides match TRBD2. Spanning cysteine to phenylalanine, the CDR3 consists of 13 amino acids. Just the 39-base CDR3 DNA is kept, in frame starting at base 1. V lost 4 bases and J lost 4 bases, and the count of bases not matched to a germline gene is 4. Taken from the germline V gene, the CDR1 and CDR2 loops are SQVTM and ANQGSEA.